The rows below give T cell receptor beta chains drawn from one sample of a study of T cell changes during pregnancy in multiple sclerosis. Sequenced by immunoSEQ multiplex PCR; TCRdb stores in-frame clones only, minus some. The profile shows 60,000 to 90,000 clones, about 90% of them singletons. The specimen comprised peripheral blood, sampled in the first trimester of pregnancy. The origin of the receptors is a female donor in good health, enrolled as a control in a pregnancy study. CDR3s include the opening cysteine and the closing phenylalanine or tryptophan. A D gene is named only where the DNA matches it firmly. Some rows mark clone size as missing; the rest say once, few, many or name a class of expanded clone.

TRBJ1-2 TRBD1 TRBV29-1 11 - TGCAGCGTTGAGGACAGGAATGGCTACACCTTC CSVEDRNGYTF
TRBJ1-5 - TRBV5-8 14 - TGTGCCAGCAGCTTGGGTGGTAGCGATCAGCCCCAGCATTTT CASSLGGSDQPQHF
TRBJ2-2 - TRBV4-1 14 - TGCGCCAGCAGCGCGTCCTTCGGGGCCGGGGAGCTGTTTTTT CASSASFGAGELFF
TRBJ2-7 TRBD1 TRBV4-1 15 - TGCGCCAGCAGCCAAGGGGACAGAGGGTACTACGAGCAGTACTTC CASSQGDRGYYEQYF
TRBJ1-4 TRBD1 TRBV5-1 14 - TGCGCCAGCAGCCTACAGGGGGGAAGCGAAAAACTGTTTTTT CASSLQGGSEKLFF
TRBJ2-2 - TRBV19 17 once TGTGCCAGTAAGCCGTATTTGGCGGAGAGGAACACCGGGGAGCTGTTTTTT CASKPYLAERNTGELFF
TRBJ2-2 - TRBV4-2 18 - TGTGCCAGCAGCCAAGCGGGAGGGGGCCACGCGAACACCGGGGAGCTGTTTTTT CASSQAGGGHANTGELFF
TRBJ1-5 - TRBV30 13 - TGTGCCTGGAGTGTACAAGGCAATCAGCCCCAGCATTTT CAWSVQGNQPQHF
TRBJ1-2 - TRBV5-6 12 - TGTGCCAGCAGCTTAACCACGGGGGGCTACACCTTC CASSLTTGGYTF
TRBJ2-1 TRBD2 TRBV4-1 15 - TGCGCCAGCAGCCAACTTACCGGGACTAGAGTTGAGCAGTTCTTC CASSQLTGTRVEQFF
TRBJ2-7 - TRBV6-6 15 - TGTGCCAGCAGTTACTCAACACCGGGTACTACGGAGCAGTACTTC CASSYSTPGTTEQYF
TRBJ2-1 - TRBV7-2 13 - TGTGCCAGCACCTTAGGGGCTAACAATGAGCAGTTCTTC CASTLGANNEQFF
TRBJ2-5 - TRBV28 13 - TGTGCCAGCAAAAGGGGCGCGGGGAAGACCCAGTACTTC CASKRGAGKTQYF
TRBJ2-7 - TRBV19 13 once TGTGCCAGTAGTGCCCGGGGTCCGTTCGAGCAGTACTTC CASSARGPFEQYF
TRBJ1-1 TRBD1 TRBV6-5 14 - TGTGCCAGCAGTTCTACAGGGGGGAACACTGAAGCTTTCTTT CASSSTGGNTEAFF
TRBJ1-4 TRBD1 TRBV5-1 17 - TGCGCCAGCAGCTCGACTTATCTACAGGGGGCGCGAGAAAAACTGTTTTTT CASSSTYLQGAREKLFF
TRBJ1-1 - TRBV29-1 13 - TGCAGCGTTGAAGGGCTCAAGAACACTGAAGCTTTCTTT CSVEGLKNTEAFF
TRBJ2-2 TRBD1 TRBV2 14 once TGTGCCAGCTCGACAGGGGGGAACACCGGGGAGCTGTTTTTT CASSTGGNTGELFF
TRBJ2-3 TRBD2 TRBV2 15 - TGTGCCAGCAGGAGTTTAGCGGGAGGGCCTTATACGCAGTATTTT CASRSLAGGPYTQYF
TRBJ2-7 TRBD2 TRBV18 15 - TGTGCCAGCTCACCGACTAGCGGGGCGGCCTACGAGCAGTACTTC CASSPTSGAAYEQYF
TRBJ2-5 TRBD2 TRBV28 16 - TGTGCCAGCACCTCAGCCCCCGGGGGAGGGTGGGAGACCCAGTACTTC CASTSAPGGGWETQYF
TRBJ2-7 - TRBV7-2 16 - TGTGCCAGCAGCTTACCGCGACACCTATCAACCTACGAGCAGTACTTC CASSLPRHLSTYEQYF
TRBJ2-1 TRBD2 TRBV5-1 16 - TGCGCCAGCAGCTTGAGGCTAGCGGGAGGTACCAATGAGCAGTTCTTC CASSLRLAGGTNEQFF
TRBJ2-7 TRBD2 TRBV5-4 16 - TGTGCCAGCAGCAAAGATGGGACTAGCGGTACCTACGAGCAGTACTTC CASSKDGTSGTYEQYF
TRBJ1-2 - TRBV5-1 12 - TGCGCCAGCAGCGAAGACACACGGGGCTACACCTTC CASSEDTRGYTF
TRBJ1-1 - TRBV20-1 11 - TGCAGTGTCTGGGGGGGTACTGAAGCTTTCTTT CSVWGGTEAFF
TRBJ2-1 TRBD2 TRBV7-2 16 - TGTGCCAGCAGCTTGGCCGGGACTAGCGGTTACAATGAGCAGTTCTTC CASSLAGTSGYNEQFF
TRBJ2-7 - TRBV5-4 15 - TGTGCCAGCAGCTTGCTGGGCCCAGGCATGGTCGAGCAGTACTTC CASSLLGPGMVEQYF
TRBJ2-7 TRBD1 TRBV5-1 14 - TGCGCCAGTGCGGACAGGGTCAACTCCTACGAGCAGTACTTC CASADRVNSYEQYF
TRBJ2-5 TRBD2 TRBV4-1 16 - TGCGCCAGCAGCCCCTTGATCGGGGGGTCTTCAGAGACCCAGTACTTC CASSPLIGGSSETQYF